What follows are 12 T cell receptor beta chains derived from one specimen sequenced in a study of blood T cell repertoires in COVID-19. Repertoires were generated with immunoSEQ multiplex PCR, while TCRdb's copy carries only in-frame clones and drops some. The table lists around 160,000 clones, approximately 83% of them singletons, with nearly 8.5% in the top ten. Sequencing was done on a sample of peripheral blood. These receptors were obtained from a man aged 60 to 75 with acute or convalescent COVID-19.

The chain combines TRBV13 with TRBJ2-1; 10 bases match TRBD2. Germline CDR1 and CDR2: PRHDT and FYEKMQ (reference sequence). Trimming removed 0 bases from V and 9 bases from J; junction bases left unmatched: 11. This CDR3 contains 17 residues. CDR3 loop: CASSLGPGLAVSGEQFF. In DNA, the CDR3 is TGTGCCAGCAGCTTAGGCCCCGGACTAGCGGTTTCCGGTGAGCAGTTCTTC.

The gene calls are TRBV6-5 and TRBJ2-7, with 7 positions matching TRBD1. V was clipped by 6 bases and J by 2 bases; unmatched bases: 7. Germline loops: CDR1 MNHEY, CDR2 SVGAGI. The CDR3 is made up of 14 amino acids. The CDR3 region is CASRSVGGPYEQYF. Here the CDR3 DNA reads TGTGCCAGCAGGTCGGTAGGGGGCCCCTACGAGCAGTACTTC.

The rearrangement links TRBV2 to TRBJ1-5, with D tentatively TRBD1 (6 bases). Trimming stripped 5 bases from V and 1 base from J, with 9 bases between. Germline loops: CDR1 SNHLY, CDR2 FYNNEI. The CDR3 runs to 14 residues. The CDR3 DNA follows: TGTGCCAGCAGTCAGGGGTGGAGCAATCAGCCCCAGCATTTT. Encoded protein: CASSQGWSNQPQHF.

The CDR3 spells CASSYSYNEQFF. The CDR3 DNA sequence: TGTGCCAGCTCCTACAGCTACAATGAGCAGTTCTTC. V usage is TRBV2 and J usage is TRBJ2-1, with D uncertain. Germline V CDR1 and CDR2: SNHLY, FYNNEI. Between the trimmed V and J ends, which lost 8 bases and 3 bases, there was a span of 8 bases. The CDR3 is 12 residues long.

V and J are TRBV7-2 and TRBJ2-3; 10 bases are shared with TRBD2. Germline CDR1 SGHTA, CDR2 FQGNSA. V shed 4 bases and J 2 bases; nucleotides not matched to a gene: 12. The CDR3 has 18 amino acids. The CDR3 loop is CASSWGGLAGGFTDTQYF. CDR3 nucleotide sequence: TGTGCCAGCAGCTGGGGGGGGTTAGCGGGAGGATTCACAGATACGCAGTATTTT.

The chain employs TRBV7-9 and TRBJ2-7; 10 bases align to TRBD2. The trim removed 2 bases at V and 3 bases at J, leaving 4 bases unmatched. This CDR3 has 15 amino acids. Germline-derived CDR1 and CDR2 are SEHNR and FQNEAQ (reference sequence). The DNA for the CDR3 is TGTGCCAGCAGCTTACTAGCGGGAGAAGGCTACGAGCAGTACTTC. Amino acids: CASSLLAGEGYEQYF.

V usage is TRBV7-7 and J usage is TRBJ2-2, with a weak D call TRBD2 (6 bases). Germline CDR1 is SSHAT and CDR2 is FNYEAQ (reference sequence). V gave up 5 bases and J gave up 7 bases, with 17 bases separating them. The CDR3 loop spans 15 amino acids. This CDR3 is CASSPTAGLGGELFF. In DNA, the CDR3 is TGTGCCAGCAGCCCCACGGCGGGATTGGGCGGGGAGCTGTTTTTT.

V and J are TRBV5-1 and TRBJ1-4; 9 nucleotides match TRBD1. V shed 4 bases and J 5 bases; nucleotides not matched to a gene: 3. Germline assignment: CDR1 SGHRS and CDR2 YFSETQ. The CDR3 totals 14 residues. CDR3 nucleotide sequence: TGCGCCAGCAGCCCGGGACAGGGAAATGAAAAACTGTTTTTT. The encoded protein is CASSPGQGNEKLFF.

The chain combines TRBV5-1 with TRBJ2-1; possible D gene TRBD2, 7 bases. The length of the CDR3 is 14 residues. The V end was cut by 5 bases, the J end by 10 bases, with 19 bases between. Germline lookup yields CDR1 SGHRS and CDR2 YFSETQ. The CDR3 reads CASSLGPGGREQFF. The CDR3 DNA reads TGCGCCAGCAGTCTGGGGCCGGGGGGCCGGGAGCAGTTCTTC.

The chain carries TRBV3-1 (or the pseudogene TRBV3-2) and TRBJ2-1; possibly TRBD2 for D (6 bases). The germline V and J ends were trimmed by 1 base and 10 bases, with 8 bases remaining between them. The CDR3 loop spans 12 amino acids. Germline lookup yields CDR1 LGHDT and CDR2 YNNKEL (reference sequence). The CDR3 nucleotides read TGTGCCAGCAGCCAAGTGCGGGGAGAGCAGTTCTTC. Its protein product is CASSQVRGEQFF.

The sample holds one count of this clone. V is TRBV4-1 and J is TRBJ2-1, with D perhaps matching TRBD2 (5 bases). The germline V gene encodes CDR1 MGHRA and CDR2 YSYEKL. This CDR3 has 15 amino acids. Trimming shortened V by 1 base and J by 0 bases, and 7 bases separated the two germline ends. The CDR3 here is CASSQAGSSYNEQFF. CDR3 nucleotide sequence: TGCGCCAGCAGCCAAGCGGGAAGCTCCTACAATGAGCAGTTCTTC.

The chain has TRBV7-3 and TRBJ2-3; D is ambiguous. Germline V gene sequence: CDR1 SGHTA, CDR2 FQGTGA. Trimming stripped 0 bases from V and 6 bases from J, with 7 bases between. The CDR3 runs 13 residues. The CDR3 loop reads CASSLTPGDTQYF. CDR3 coding DNA: TGTGCCAGCAGCTTAACCCCGGGTGATACGCAGTATTTT.